This T cell receptor (beta chain) derives from a study of T cell changes during pregnancy in multiple sclerosis. This CDR3 is 14 amino acids long. Looked up from germline, CDR1 is SNHLY and CDR2 is FYNNEI. Clones were sequenced by immunoSEQ multiplex PCR, and TCRdb holds only the in-frame ones, with some missing. The sample holds tens of thousands of clones; 85% to 95% are singletons and the top ten take 2.8%. The specimen was peripheral blood, collected in the third trimester of pregnancy. The TCR originated in a female donor in good health, enrolled as a control in a pregnancy study. V is TRBV2 and J is TRBJ2-5; D unresolved. With the DNA end fitting TRBJ2-7 better, the J assignment may be wrong. The CDR3 region is CASSEDQAFYEQYF. DNA of the CDR3: TGTGCCAGCAGTGAAGATCAAGCCTTCTACGAGCAGTACTTC.